This T cell receptor (beta chain) was profiled in a study of T-cell reconstitution after alpha-beta-depleted transplantation in children (dated by TCRdb to about 2016). Background on the whole study: Using TCR repertoire profiling, the study followed T-cell immune reconstitution in a quantitative way in children after TCRalphabeta/CD19-depleted allogeneic hematopoietic cell transplantation. What the authors observed across the whole study: The apparently early alphabetaT-cell count recovery about two months after transplant was reportedly dependent on only several hundred rapidly expanded clones derived from non-depleted graft cells. Over subsequent months, a decline in hyperexpanded clone frequencies was noted, and after one year, T-cell counts and TCRbeta diversity were mostly ascribed to newly produced T cells. In some patients, the high TCRbeta diversity seen at day 60 was put down to recipient T cells and intrathymic progenitors that had survived conditioning.

Library preparation was by PCR. Sequencing relied on an Illumina HiSeq 2500. TCR libraries were prepared with molecular barcoding, using unique molecular identifiers to normalize TCRbeta repertoire quantification. The public reads were reanalyzed by TCRdb: fastp trimming at Q25, MiXCR alignment, in-frame beta chains only. CDR3 protein duplicates are merged, each entry listing the most common genes and DNA. The sample includes around 200,000 distinct CDR3 sequences, with roughly 15% observed a single time. The ten largest clones capture 43% of the sample. The trim is 4 bases for V and 1 base for J, with a gap of 7 bases between the germline ends. Including the terminal cysteine and phenylalanine, the CDR3 comprises 13 residues. The only DNA kept is the CDR3, 39 bases in frame from the first base. CDR1 and CDR2, looked up from the germline V gene (reference sequence), are MNHEY and SMNVEV. Comments on this clonotype: Its antigen is not yet known. Base qualities are missing; no much larger clone stands one base away.

This specimen's treatment or condition label, per the study, means: allogeneic hematopoietic cell transplantation with graft depleted of TCRalphabeta T cells and CD19 B cells. The children who served as transplant recipients had been given grafts of TCRalphabeta/CD19-depleted allogeneic hematopoietic cells. This specimen was PBMCs, mostly from graft donor cells, taken 360 days after TCRalphabeta/CD19-depleted stem cell transplant. The receptor was isolated from a male patient aged 2 to 9 who had a stem cell transplant for acute lymphoblastic leukemia, so the T cells may come from the graft donor. The receptor chain draws on TRBV27 and TRBJ1-1; no D gene call is confident. The CDR3 protein sequence reads: CASSSTENTEAFF. The DNA sequence follows: TGTGCCAGCAGTTCCACAGAGAACACTGAAGCTTTCTTT.